A selection of T cell receptor beta chains follows, all from one sample in a study of control samples from healthy donors and cancer patients. Produced via immunoSEQ multiplex PCR; TCRdb's table is partial and in-frame only. The sample lists roughly 73,000 clones, nearly 85% occurring once. Sequenced sample: blood. These receptors were obtained from a man over 45 in good health. Each CDR3 is given with its conserved first and last residue. D genes are given only for firm matches. Clone size is not always given. Where it is, it says once, few, many or a class for expanded clones.

TRBV28	TRBJ2-1	-	-	TGTGCCAGCTGGCCTTGGGGGGCCAGCTCCTACAATGAGCAGTTCTTC	CASWPWGASSYNEQFF
TRBV29-1	TRBJ2-5	-	-	TGCAGCGTTTTAATGACACAAGAGACCCAGTACTTC	CSVLMTQETQYF
TRBV4-3	TRBJ2-2	-	-	TGCGCCAGCAGCCCAGAGGAAAGAACCGGGGAGCTGTTTTTT	CASSPEERTGELFF
TRBV6-6	TRBJ1-2	-	TRBD1	TGTGCCAGCAGGTTGGACAGGGGCCGCTATGGCTACACCTTC	CASRLDRGRYGYTF
TRBV14	TRBJ1-5	-	-	TGTGCCAGCAGCCATATACCCGAATCGACCCGGAGGTTTGGCAGTAATCAGCCCCAGCATTTT	CASSHIPESTRRFGSNQPQHF
TRBV24-1	TRBJ2-3	-	TRBD2	TGTGCCACCAGTGACGCTAGCGGATCTAGCACAGATACGCAGTATTTT	CATSDASGSSTDTQYF
TRBV28	TRBJ1-1	once	TRBD1	TGTGCCATCTCTCACAGGGGGAACACTGAAGCTTTCTTT	CAISHRGNTEAFF
TRBV12-3/TRBV12-4	TRBJ2-1	-	-	TGTGCCAGCAGTACGGACGAGAATGAGCAGTTCTTC	CASSTDENEQFF
TRBV7-9	TRBJ2-2	-	TRBD1	TGTGCCAGGTCCGGGACAGTGAACACCGGGGAGCTGTTTTTT	CARSGTVNTGELFF
TRBV4-3	TRBJ1-1	-	TRBD1	TGCGCCAGCAGCCAAGGACAGGGCCAAAGGAACACTGAAGCTTTCTTT	CASSQGQGQRNTEAFF
TRBV11-1	TRBJ1-2	once	-	TGTGCCAGCAGCTTTGACAGACACTATGGCTACACCTTC	CASSFDRHYGYTF
TRBV3-1/TRBV3-2	TRBJ1-5	-	-	TGTGCCAGCAGCCAAGTCCGGGGGGCCAGGGGAGGTTCGAATATCGATCGCAATCAGCCCCAGCATTTT	CASSQVRGARGGSNIDRNQPQHF
TRBV4-3	TRBJ1-2	-	-	TGCGCCAGCAGCCAAGATGAGGGGGTGGACTATGGCTACACCTTC	CASSQDEGVDYGYTF
TRBV7-9	TRBJ2-5	-	-	TGTGCCAGCAATCAAGAGACCCAGTACTTC	CASNQETQYF
TRBV7-9	TRBJ1-6	-	-	TGTGCCAGCAGGATCGAAGGAGGATATTCACCCCTCCACTTT	CASRIEGGYSPLHF
TRBV5-3	TRBJ1-4	-	-	TGTGCCAGAAGCTTGGGAGGTAGTAAGGAAAAACTGTTTTTT	CARSLGGSKEKLFF
TRBV5-8	TRBJ1-2	once	TRBD1	TGTGCCAGCAGCCGGGACAGGGGTACGCCCAATGGCTACACCTTC	CASSRDRGTPNGYTF
TRBV11-3	TRBJ1-3	-	-	TGTGCCAGCAGCGCGAGGGAGATTGGAAACACCATATATTTT	CASSAREIGNTIYF
TRBV7-7	TRBJ2-7	-	TRBD2	TGTGCCAGCAGCCCTAGCGGGACCTACGAGCAGTACTTC	CASSPSGTYEQYF
TRBV18	TRBJ2-1	-	-	-	CASSLLSWDNEQFF
TRBV30	TRBJ2-7	once	TRBD1	TGTGCCGGATCGACAGGGTTCCCTTACGAGCAGTACTTC	CAGSTGFPYEQYF
TRBV9	TRBJ2-3	-	-	TGTGCCAGCAGCGACGGACCTTCGGCAGATACGCAGTATTTT	CASSDGPSADTQYF
TRBV30	TRBJ1-5	-	TRBD1	TGTGCCTGGGCCGGGACAGGCCTTAATCAGCCCCAGCATTTT	CAWAGTGLNQPQHF
TRBV7-2	TRBJ2-3	-	-	TGTGCCAGCAGCTTGGGGACAGATACGCAGTATTTT	CASSLGTDTQYF
TRBV28	TRBJ2-3	-	-	TGTGCCAGCAGTTTAAGTAGTAGCGGCCTCCGAGGGGGCAATACGCAGTATTTT	CASSLSSSGLRGGNTQYF
TRBV5-4	TRBJ1-2	once	TRBD1	TGTGCCAGCAGACGCGGACAGGGAGAAGGCTACACCTTC	CASRRGQGEGYTF
TRBV19	TRBJ2-3	-	-	TGTGCCTCAACGGGCAGGAACACAGATACGCAGTATTTT	CASTGRNTDTQYF
TRBV7-2	TRBJ2-1	once	-	TGTGCCAGCAGCTTGGATCGAGCGGGCAATGAGCAGTTCTTC	CASSLDRAGNEQFF
TRBV7-9	TRBJ2-1	-	-	TGTGCCAGCAGCTTAGAGCGGTACAATGAGCAGTTCTTC	CASSLERYNEQFF
TRBV4-3	TRBJ2-7	-	-	TGCGCCAGCAGCCCAGGGTTGGGGTACGAGCAGTACTTC	CASSPGLGYEQYF
TRBV7-9	TRBJ1-3	once	-	TGTGCCAGCAGCCTCCTGCGCAGGGTGGATGGAAACACCATATATTTT	CASSLLRRVDGNTIYF
TRBV5-4	TRBJ1-4	-	-	TGTGCCAGCAGCTTGGGCGGGGGGACCTCTAATGAAAAACTGTTTTTT	CASSLGGGTSNEKLFF
TRBV19	TRBJ1-6	-	-	TGTGCCAGTAGTGAGGTGAATTCACCCCTCCACTTT	CASSEVNSPLHF
TRBV7-8	TRBJ2-5	-	-	TGTGCCAGCAGCTACGGGACGTCGACTGAGACCCAGTACTTC	CASSYGTSTETQYF
TRBV4-2	TRBJ1-2	-	TRBD1	TGTGCCAGCAGCCAAGCCACAGGGGGGGGGACAACTGGAAGCTATGGCTACACCTTC	CASSQATGGGTTGSYGYTF
TRBV4-3	TRBJ2-5	-	TRBD2	TGCGCCAGCAGCCAAGATCCCGGGACTAGCGATATCCAAGAGACCCAGTACTTC	CASSQDPGTSDIQETQYF
TRBV27	TRBJ2-7	-	-	TGTGCCAGCAGTTTATCCCCGAAGGGAGAGCAGTACTTC	CASSLSPKGEQYF
TRBV11-2	TRBJ2-5	-	TRBD2	TGTGCCAGCCAACTAGCGGGGGGGCCGGGAGAGACCCAGTACTTC	CASQLAGGPGETQYF
TRBV11-3	TRBJ1-1	few	TRBD1	TGTGCCAGCAGCTTAGATTCATGGACAGGTTATACTGAAGCTTTCTTT	CASSLDSWTGYTEAFF
TRBV7-2	TRBJ2-1	-	-	TGTGCCAGCATGCGGCGCGCGGGACCCTCCAATGAGCAGTTCTTC	CASMRRAGPSNEQFF
TRBV9	TRBJ2-7	-	TRBD2	TGTGCCAGCAGCCATGGACTAGCGGGACCTACTTACGAGCAGTACTTC	CASSHGLAGPTYEQYF
TRBV29-1	TRBJ1-1	-	-	TGCAGCGTTGTTCGGGGGGGCTCGAACACTGAAGCTTTCTTT	CSVVRGGSNTEAFF
TRBV10-2	TRBJ1-5	-	-	TGCGCCAGCAGTGAGGCAGGGCAGGGTCAGCCCCAGCATTTT	CASSEAGQGQPQHF
TRBV5-6	TRBJ1-5	-	-	TGTGCCAGCACCTCGGGGGGGAATCAGCCCCAGCATTTT	CASTSGGNQPQHF
TRBV4-3	TRBJ2-7	-	-	TGCGCCAGCAGCCAAGGACTAGAGGGCGAGCAGTACTTC	CASSQGLEGEQYF
TRBV4-3	TRBJ2-2	-	-	TGCGCCAGCAGCCAAGAGATGGGCAACACCGGGGAGCTGTTTTTT	CASSQEMGNTGELFF
TRBV24-1	TRBJ2-5	-	TRBD2	TGTGCCACCAGTCTAGCGGGAGGGAGAGAGACCCAGTACTTC	CATSLAGGRETQYF
TRBV5-4	TRBJ1-2	-	-	TGTGCCAGCAGCTTGGCCGGGGTCACCTATGGCTACACCTTC	CASSLAGVTYGYTF
TRBV11-1	TRBJ1-1	-	TRBD1	TGTGCCAGCAGCTCCAGGGGGGAATCGGCTGAAGCTTTCTTT	CASSSRGESAEAFF